Each of the 18 T cell receptor beta chains below was sequenced from the same sample in a study of blood T cell repertoires in COVID-19. The method was immunoSEQ multiplex PCR; TCRdb's version includes in-frame clones alone and lacks a portion of them. The table includes 230,000 or so clones, 75% to 90% detected once. The sequenced material came from peripheral blood. The receptors originated from a human donor in a cohort sampled during active COVID-19.

The chain joins TRBV5-6 to TRBJ1-6; D remains unclear. Germline assignment: CDR1 SGHDT and CDR2 YYEEEE. The CDR3 is 13 residues long. V was clipped by 1 base and J by 6 bases, with 5 bases between them. The CDR3 region is CASSLLLNSPLHF. CDR3 bases: TGTGCCAGCAGCTTGCTCCTTAATTCACCCCTCCACTTT.

The genes are TRBV7-2 and TRBJ2-2, with 9 nucleotides matching TRBD2. Trimming cost V 5 bases and J 3 bases; bases outside gene matches: 10. This CDR3 has 17 amino acids. Germline V gives CDR1 SGHTA, CDR2 FQGNSA. CDR3 loop: CASSLLLGGRDTGELFF. The CDR3 DNA reads TGTGCCAGCAGCCTCCTCTTGGGCGGGAGGGACACCGGGGAGCTGTTTTTT.

Only a few counts were recorded for this clone. This chain links TRBV4-2 with TRBJ1-6, with TRBD1 identical over 7 bases. Per germline, CDR1 LGHNA and CDR2 YNFKEQ. This CDR3 region has 18 residues. V trimming: 4 bases; J trimming: 5 bases; junction bases outside the gene matches: 14. CDR3 DNA sequence: TGTGCCAGCAGCCCTCTAATCTCCGGGACAGAGAATAATTCACCCCTCCACTTT. It encodes CASSPLISGTENNSPLHF.

The gene calls are TRBV28 and TRBJ2-1, with TRBD2 identical over 10 bases. Germline assignment: CDR1 MDHEN and CDR2 SYDVKM. The trim removed 4 bases at V and 4 bases at J, leaving 13 bases unmatched. There are 18 residues in the CDR3. CDR3 sequence: CASSWAASGSAEYNEQFF. The DNA for the CDR3 is TGTGCCAGCAGTTGGGCGGCTAGCGGGAGCGCCGAATACAATGAGCAGTTCTTC.

This clone was observed a few times. The rearrangement uses TRBV3-1 (or the pseudogene TRBV3-2) and TRBJ2-1; TRBD2 matches at 8 bases. With V trimmed by 3 bases and J by 16 bases, 11 bases remained unmatched. Germline loops: CDR1 LGHDT, CDR2 YNNKEL (reference sequence). This CDR3 is 13 amino acids long. CDR3 coding DNA: TGTGCCAGCAGCCACCTCAACGCGGGAGGCCCCTTCTTC. Translating it yields CASSHLNAGGPFF.

The J gene is TRBJ1-1, the V gene TRBV30, with D unresolved. The CDR3 contains 12 residues. The V and J ends lost 1 base and 5 bases respectively, with 8 bases between them. CDR1 GTSNPN and CDR2 SVGIG come from the germline V gene (reference sequence). The CDR3 DNA follows: TGTGCCTGGAGTGCCCTCGGGACTGAAGCTTTCTTT. It specifies CAWSALGTEAFF. Filled out from reference TRBV30 and TRBJ1-1, the complete variable domain reads SQTIHQWPATLVQPVGSPLSLECTVEGTSNPNLYWYRQAAGRGLQLLFYSVGIGQISSEVPQNLSASRPQDRQFILSSKKLLLSDSGFYLCAWSALGTEAFFGQGTRLTVV.

The table lists this clone with a few counts. This chain joins TRBV6-2 or TRBV6-3 and TRBJ2-5; D remains unclear. V lost 4 bases and J lost 4, with 4 bases in between. Looked up from germline, CDR1 is MNHEY and CDR2 is SVGEGT. This CDR3 is built from 11 residues. The CDR3 here is CASSSRETQYF. CDR3 in DNA: TGTGCCAGCAGTTCGAGAGAGACCCAGTACTTC.

CDR3: CATSGLRVFGTEAFF. The CDR3, as DNA: TGTGCCACCAGCGGACTAAGGGTATTCGGCACTGAAGCTTTCTTT. V gene TRBV15 combines with J gene TRBJ1-1, with D uncertain. CDR1 and CDR2 (germline): LNHNV, YYDKDF (reference sequence). The CDR3 contains 15 residues. The V and J ends lost 5 bases and 4 bases respectively, with 17 bases between them.

The rearrangement uses TRBV27 and TRBJ1-2; D is perhaps TRBD1 (6 bases). Trimming took 4 bases from V and 8 from J, leaving 23 bases between them. The CDR3 length is 16 residues. In germline, CDR1 is MNHEY, CDR2 SMNVEV (reference sequence). The CDR3 region is CASSSLIGGRSRGYTF. Here the CDR3 DNA reads TGTGCCAGCAGTTCACTTATCGGGGGGCGCAGCCGCGGCTACACCTTC.

The rearrangement joins TRBV6-5 to TRBJ2-3; no reliable D call. CDR1 and CDR2 (germline): MNHEY, SVGAGI. V shed 4 bases and J shed 2 bases, with 4 bases lying between them. CDR3 length equals 12 residues. The DNA for the CDR3 is TGTGCCAGCAGTTCTACCACAGATACGCAGTATTTT. Its translation is CASSSTTDTQYF.

The rearrangement joins TRBV5-1 to TRBJ2-7, with 7 bases identical to TRBD1. Germline loops: CDR1 SGHRS, CDR2 YFSETQ. Trimming cost V 3 bases and J 4 bases; bases outside gene matches: 7. This CDR3 has 14 residues. CDR3: CASSSLGQLYEQYF. The CDR3 bases are TGCGCCAGCAGCTCGCTGGGACAGCTTTACGAGCAGTACTTC. Combining the CDR3 with reference TRBV5-1 and TRBJ2-7 gives the whole variable domain KAGVTQTPRYLIKTRGQQVTLSCSPISGHRSVSWYQQTPGQGLQFLFEYFSETQRNKGNFPGRFSGRQFSNSRSEMNVSTLELGDSALYLCASSSLGQLYEQYFGPGTRLTVT.

The count of this clone is one. The chain has TRBV2 and TRBJ1-1; D is unclear. The CDR3 spans 16 residues. Looked up from germline, CDR1 is SNHLY and CDR2 is FYNNEI. Trimming cost V 1 base and J 0 bases, with 12 bases left between them. The CDR3 loop is CASSEGGLIMNTEAFF. CDR3 coding DNA: TGTGCCAGCAGTGAAGGAGGGTTGATCATGAACACTGAAGCTTTCTTT.

The gene calls are TRBV28 and TRBJ1-5; 9 bases align to TRBD1. The V gene end was trimmed by 6 bases and the J gene end by 6 bases; junction bases not matched to a gene: 6. The CDR3 is made up of 14 amino acids. Germline V gene data show CDR1 as MDHEN and CDR2 as SYDVKM. The CDR3 nucleotides read TGTGCCAGCAGGGGGGGGACAGGGAGTCAGCCCCAGCATTTT. It specifies CASRGGTGSQPQHF.

This chain connects TRBV11-2 to TRBJ2-7; possibly TRBD1 for D (6 bases). CDR1 and CDR2 (germline): SGHAT, FQNNGV. This CDR3 has 15 residues. The V gene lost 0 bases and the J gene lost 2 bases, with 11 bases spanning the gap. The CDR3 reads CASSLDRGPTYEQYF. In DNA, the CDR3 is TGTGCCAGCAGCTTAGACAGGGGCCCCACCTACGAGCAGTACTTC.

V and J are TRBV6-1 and TRBJ2-7; 8 nucleotides line up with TRBD1. Per the germline V gene, CDR1 is MNHNS and CDR2 is SASEGT. V was clipped by 4 bases and J by 2 bases; unmatched bases: 7. This CDR3 has 15 residues. CDR3 amino acids: CASSGARDRTYEQYF. CDR3 bases: TGTGCCAGCAGTGGAGCCCGGGACAGGACCTACGAGCAGTACTTC.

The chain links TRBV20-1 to TRBJ1-1; D uncertain. The CDR3 loop spans 13 amino acids. The ends were cut back, 3 bases at V and 0 bases at J, with 8 bases in the middle. Germline CDR1 DFQATT, CDR2 SNEGSKA (reference sequence). The CDR3 DNA reads as TGCAGTGCTAGTACGAGATTGAACACTGAAGCTTTCTTT. It translates to CSASTRLNTEAFF.

The rearrangement joins TRBV11-2 to TRBJ1-3; D is ambiguous. Between the trimmed V and J ends, which lost 0 bases and 0 bases, there was a span of 9 bases. CDR3 length: 16 residues. CDR1 is SGHAT, CDR2 FQNNGV, per germline. CDR3 loop: CASSLDRVSSGNTIYF. CDR3 DNA sequence: TGTGCCAGCAGCTTAGATCGCGTGTCCTCTGGAAACACCATATATTTT.

This clone was observed once. The CDR3 bases are TGTGCCAGCAGTTTTCTCGCGACCCGCGCAGGGGAGCAGTACTTC. This codes for CASSFLATRAGEQYF. The chain uses TRBV28 and TRBJ2-7; the D gene is possibly TRBD1 (5 bases). The CDR3 runs 15 residues. Trimming pared 3 bases from V and 7 bases from J, leaving 19 bases between. Germline V gene data show CDR1 as MDHEN and CDR2 as SYDVKM.